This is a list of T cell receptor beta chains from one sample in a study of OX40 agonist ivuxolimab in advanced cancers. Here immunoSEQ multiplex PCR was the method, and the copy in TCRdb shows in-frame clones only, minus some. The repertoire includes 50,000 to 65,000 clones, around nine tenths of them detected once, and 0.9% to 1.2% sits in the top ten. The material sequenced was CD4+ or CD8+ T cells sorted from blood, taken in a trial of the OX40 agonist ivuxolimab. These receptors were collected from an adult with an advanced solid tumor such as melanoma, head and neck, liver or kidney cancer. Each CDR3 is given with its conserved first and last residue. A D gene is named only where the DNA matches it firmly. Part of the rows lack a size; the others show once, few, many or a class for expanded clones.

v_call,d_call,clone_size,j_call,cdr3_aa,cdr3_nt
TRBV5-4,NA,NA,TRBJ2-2,CASSLEQQNTGELFF,TGTGCCAGCAGCTTGGAACAGCAGAACACCGGGGAGCTGTTTTTT
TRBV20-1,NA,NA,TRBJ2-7,CSGDVQGGQYF,TGCAGTGGTGACGTACAGGGTGGGCAGTACTTC
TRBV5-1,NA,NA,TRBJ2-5,CASSLPIQGSQGETQYF,TGCGCCAGCAGCTTGCCGATTCAGGGGAGCCAGGGTGAGACCCAGTACTTC
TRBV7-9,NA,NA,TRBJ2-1,CASIRNSYNEQFF,TGTGCCAGCATCAGAAATTCCTACAATGAGCAGTTCTTC
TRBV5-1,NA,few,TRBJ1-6,CASSPRSTGNSPLHF,TGCGCCAGCAGCCCAAGATCGACGGGTAATTCACCCCTCCACTTT
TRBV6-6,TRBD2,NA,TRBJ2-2,CASSPPGGSFTGELFF,TGTGCCAGCAGCCCCCCGGGAGGGAGCTTCACCGGGGAGCTGTTTTTT
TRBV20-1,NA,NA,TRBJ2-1,CSAAKEQFF,TGCAGTGCTGCGAAGGAGCAGTTCTTC
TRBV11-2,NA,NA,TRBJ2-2,CASSLDRPPGELFF,TGTGCCAGCAGCTTAGATCGACCCCCCGGGGAGCTGTTTTTT
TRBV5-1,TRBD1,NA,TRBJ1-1,CASSLGGQVTEAFF,TGCGCCAGCAGCTTGGGCGGACAGGTCACTGAAGCTTTCTTT
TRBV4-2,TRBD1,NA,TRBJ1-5,CASSQEPQGGGGNQPQHF,TGTGCCAGCAGCCAAGAGCCACAGGGGGGTGGAGGCAATCAGCCCCAGCATTTT
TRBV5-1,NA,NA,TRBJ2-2,CASSATSTGELFF,TGCGCCAGCAGCGCGACTAGCACCGGGGAGCTGTTTTTT
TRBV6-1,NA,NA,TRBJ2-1,CASSEAGFKMFF,TGTGCCAGCAGTGAAGCTGGGTTCAAAATGTTCTTC
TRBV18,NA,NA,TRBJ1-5,CASSSQYQPQHF,TGTGCCAGCTCATCGCAGTATCAGCCCCAGCATTTT
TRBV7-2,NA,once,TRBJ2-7,CASSEKPGMEGFEQYF,TGTGCCAGCAGCGAAAAACCGGGGATGGAGGGCTTCGAGCAGTACTTC
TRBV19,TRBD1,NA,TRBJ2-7,CASSTRDRADEQYF,TGTGCCAGTAGTACCCGGGACAGGGCGGACGAGCAGTACTTC
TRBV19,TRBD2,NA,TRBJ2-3,CASSIRGAGLTDTQYF,TGTGCCAGTAGTATTCGCGGAGCGGGGCTAACAGATACGCAGTATTTT
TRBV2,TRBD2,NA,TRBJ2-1,CASVGLAGPYNEQFF,TGTGCCAGCGTGGGACTAGCGGGGCCCTACAATGAGCAGTTCTTC
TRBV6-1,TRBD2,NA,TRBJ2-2,CASSGTSANTGELFF,TGTGCCAGCAGCGGGACTAGCGCGAACACCGGGGAGCTGTTTTTT
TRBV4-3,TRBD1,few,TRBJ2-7,CASSRYGPSSGGISYEQYF,TGCGCCAGCAGCCGCTATGGGCCCAGTTCAGGGGGAATATCCTACGAGCAGTACTTC
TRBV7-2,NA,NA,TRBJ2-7,CASSSTQSYEQYF,TGTGCCAGCAGTTCGACGCAGTCCTACGAGCAGTACTTC
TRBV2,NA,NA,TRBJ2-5,CASSERLLQETQYF,TGTGCCAGCAGTGAACGGCTCCTCCAAGAGACCCAGTACTTC
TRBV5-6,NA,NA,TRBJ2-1,CASSFTSTGEFF,TGTGCCAGCAGCTTCACTAGTACCGGGGAGTTCTTC
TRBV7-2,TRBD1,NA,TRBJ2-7,CASTTDRGGEQYF,TGTGCCAGCACCACCGACAGGGGCGGCGAGCAGTACTTC
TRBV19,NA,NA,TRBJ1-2,CASADGVYGYTF,TGTGCCAGCGCTGACGGTGTCTATGGCTACACCTTC
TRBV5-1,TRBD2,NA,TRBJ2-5,CASSLGTSGNGETQYF,TGCGCCAGCAGCTTAGGGACTAGCGGGAATGGGGAGACCCAGTACTTC
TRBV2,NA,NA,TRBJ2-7,CASSPYRETYEQYF,TGTGCCAGCAGTCCTTACAGGGAAACCTACGAGCAGTACTTC
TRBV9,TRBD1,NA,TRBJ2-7,CASSRGQASYEQYF,TGTGCCAGCAGCCGTGGACAGGCGTCCTACGAGCAGTACTTC
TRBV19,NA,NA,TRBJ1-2,CASRNTGVSGYTF,TGTGCCAGTAGGAATACAGGAGTTTCGGGCTACACCTTC
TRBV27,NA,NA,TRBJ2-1,CASSFGDSLSKTYNEQFF,TGTGCCAGCAGTTTCGGGGACTCCCTAAGTAAAACCTACAATGAGCAGTTCTTC
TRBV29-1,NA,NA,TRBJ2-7,CKTASPFSYEQYF,TGCAAGACGGCCAGCCCTTTTTCCTACGAGCAGTACTTC
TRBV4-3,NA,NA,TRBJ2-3,CASSQDYLTGGGTDTQYF,TGCGCCAGCAGCCAAGATTACTTGACAGGAGGGGGCACAGATACGCAGTATTTT
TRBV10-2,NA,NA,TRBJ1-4,CASSLPLGQKGEKLFF,TGCGCCAGCAGCCTCCCTTTGGGACAAAAGGGAGAAAAACTGTTTTTT
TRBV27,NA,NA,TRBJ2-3,CASSHAPTDTQYF,TGTGCCAGCAGCCATGCTCCGACAGATACGCAGTATTTT
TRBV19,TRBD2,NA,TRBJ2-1,CASRVAGGAYNEQFF,TGTGCCAGTAGGGTAGCGGGAGGGGCCTACAATGAGCAGTTCTTC
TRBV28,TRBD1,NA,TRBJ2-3,CASSLQQGYGTQYF,TGTGCCAGCAGTCTCCAACAGGGGTATGGTACGCAGTATTTT